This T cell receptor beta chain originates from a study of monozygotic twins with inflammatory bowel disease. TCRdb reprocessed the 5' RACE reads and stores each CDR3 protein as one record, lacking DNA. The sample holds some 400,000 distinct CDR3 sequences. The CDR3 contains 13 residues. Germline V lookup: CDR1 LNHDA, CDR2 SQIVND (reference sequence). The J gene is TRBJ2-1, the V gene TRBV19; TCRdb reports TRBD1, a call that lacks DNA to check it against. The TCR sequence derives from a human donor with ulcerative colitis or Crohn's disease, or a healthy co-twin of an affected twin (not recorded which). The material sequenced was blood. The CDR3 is CASSIRGHNEQFF.